Sequencing of this TCR beta chain was carried out in a study of T cell responses to AZD1222 COVID-19 vaccine (dated by TCRdb to about 2021). About the study as a whole: A total of 230 to 250 trial participants underwent TCR sequencing, of whom around 200 received two doses of AZD1222 and about 25 received two doses of the MenACWY control vaccine. Trial participants were enrolled by age into 18-55, 56-69 and 70-plus year subgroups, with approximately 150, 28 and 58 TCR-sequenced participants respectively. Study-wide conclusions, independent of this receptor: CD4 TCRs associated with the vaccine covered the entire spike protein, and the dominant responses were in regions 160-218 and 743-854. Most participants were white British and females outnumbered males, and the authors suggested that clonal diversity may have been underestimated. Only six AZD1222 recipients were SARS-CoV-2 seropositive at baseline, limiting conclusions about previously exposed vaccinees. A significant rise in spike-specific TCR breadth and depth was observed after two AZD1222 doses relative to day 0 and relative to MenACWY recipients. In the small 56-69-year group, the increase in depth fell short of significance, most likely because of low power. Because no day 14 peak-response samples were available, the repertoires could be characterized only after the peak T cell response. Reportedly, close to half of the unique spike-specific TCRs recognized epitopes lying outside the regions that are mutated in the B.1.351 and B.1.1.7 variants.

Concerning this clone: Its cognate antigen has yet to be identified. Qualities for individual bases were not recorded, and no much larger clone is one base off.

The sample's time point label, decoded: about 28 days (+/-7) after the second vaccine dose. AZD1222 recipients given second doses at about 4 weeks or at about 12 weeks were pooled, since spike-specific TCR depth and breadth were not found to differ between the two schedules. Vaccinee samples were obtained from the UK trials COV001 and COV002, which included a single-blind randomized controlled phase 2/3 trial of AZD1222 (ChAdOx1 nCoV-19) in healthy adults. For TCRbeta chain sequencing, PBMC samples from trial participants were taken at day 0 and at day 28 after the second dose. The CDR3 regions of human TCRbeta chains were analyzed by immunosequencing. As for the authors' bioinformatics: TCRs in the repertoires were compared against a reference library of SARS-CoV-2-specific TCRs that had been generated with the MIRA antigen-specificity platform. Breadth was defined as the fraction of unique TCRs that were SARS-CoV-2-associated, and depth was defined as the fraction of total T cells that were SARS-CoV-2-associated. Using the MIRA data, every spike-specific TCR was mapped to the spike region that the TCR reacted to and assigned to either a CD4 or a CD8 class. Log10-transformed breadth and depth values were compared by one-way ANOVA with Sidak's multiple comparisons tests. In its TCRdb copy, this immuneACCESS table keeps in-frame sequences only and misses some clones. Where compared with another copy, unresolved V genes explain less than half of these, and the others have no known cause. The DNA gave D and trimming, while V, J and clone size come from that table. In this sample the table shows around 160,000 clones, 90% to 95% of which occur a single time. The ten largest make up 3.8% of the sample.

The junction shows trimming of 4 bases on V and 4 bases on J, and the gene matches do not reach 7 bases of it. The CDR1 and CDR2 encoded by the germline V gene are LGHNA and YSLEER. From its cysteine to its phenylalanine, the CDR3 spans 15 amino acids. CDR3 DNA is the only sequence kept; it has 45 bases, read in frame from the first base. Sequencing was performed on peripheral blood, taken 28 days after the second AZD1222 dose. The TCR originated in an adult who received the AZD1222 COVID-19 vaccine. Recombination linked TRBV4-3 to TRBJ1-1; 9 bases in the middle match TRBD1. The CDR3 protein is CASSLSGTGSTEAFF. The DNA is as follows: TGCGCCAGCAGCCTTTCGGGGACAGGGAGCACTGAAGCTTTCTTT.